A single sample gave rise to the 31 T cell receptor beta chains below, sequenced in a study of T cells in Graves' hyperthyroidism and ophthalmopathy. There were TCR beta CDR3 regions amplified from RNA transcripts. HTBI primers were the set used in a first-round RT-PCR of the TCR CDR3. TCRdb fed the multiplex PCR reads into MiXCR, producing one record per CDR3 protein. The table records more than 450,000 distinct CDR3 sequences, less than 15% of them present only once. Sequencing input: blood. These receptors were taken from a woman between 40 and 55 years old with Graves' hyperthyroidism.

This sequence joins TRBV27 and TRBJ2-1; 12 bases agree with TRBD2. This CDR3 has 18 amino acids. CDR1 and CDR2 (germline): MNHEY, SMNVEV (reference sequence). V was pared by 8 bases and J by 0 bases, with 11 bases of the junction left unmatched. For the CDR3, the DNA is TGTGCCAGCCGGAGGACTAGCGGGGATGGAAGCTCCTACAATGAGCAGTTCTTC. Its protein product is CASRRTSGDGSSYNEQFF.

This clonotype was observed a few times. CDR3 in amino acids: CASSLFATGGRTDTQYF. CDR3 coding DNA: TGTGCCAGCAGCTTATTCGCGACAGGGGGCCGCACAGATACGCAGTATTTT. The V and J genes are TRBV7-3 and TRBJ2-3; 10 bases line up with TRBD1. With 2 bases clipped from V and 1 base from J, the junction kept 6 bases outside the gene matches. The CDR3 is made up of 17 amino acids. Germline V gives CDR1 SGHTA, CDR2 FQGTGA.

The gene calls are TRBV7-9 and TRBJ2-1, with D possibly being TRBD1 (6 bases). This CDR3 is built from 14 residues. V lost 4 bases, J lost 2 bases, and 9 bases lay in between. Germline loops: CDR1 SEHNR, CDR2 FQNEAQ (reference sequence). The CDR3 reads CASSWDTTYNEQFF. The CDR3 DNA reads as TGTGCCAGCAGCTGGGACACCACCTACAATGAGCAGTTCTTC.

This clonotype has only a few counts. The junction does not match germline at one end; this may be a read error. The chain links TRBV29-1 to TRBJ1-1; 7 positions match TRBD1. This CDR3 is 14 amino acids long. Germline CDR1 SQVTM, CDR2 ANQGSEA. The CDR3 DNA follows: TGCAGCGGAGGGGGCTCAGGATTTCTAACTGAAGCTTTTTTT. This sequence encodes CSGGGSGFLTEAFF.

The V call is TRBV20-1, the J call TRBJ2-5, with 13 bases fitting TRBD2. V trimming: 3 bases; J trimming: 3 bases; junction bases outside the gene matches: 1. This CDR3 spans 14 amino acids. CDR1 is DFQATT and CDR2 is SNEGSKA in the germline V gene (reference sequence). CDR3: CSASGLAGEETQYF. The CDR3 coding sequence is TGCAGTGCTAGCGGACTAGCGGGAGAAGAGACCCAGTACTTC.

This clonotype was found many times. The chain links TRBV20-1 to TRBJ1-2; D unresolved. CDR1 DFQATT and CDR2 SNEGSKA come from the germline V gene (reference sequence). The CDR3 spans 13 residues. Trimming took off 6 bases at V and 4 bases at J, with 15 bases between the two ends. This CDR3 reads CSASTGSFYGYTF. The CDR3 DNA reads as TGCAGTGCCTCTACGGGATCGTTCTATGGCTACACCTTC.

This clonotype was detected many times. The genes are TRBV28 and TRBJ1-4; 10 bases agree with TRBD1. The length of the CDR3 is 14 residues. The V gene end was trimmed by 5 bases and the J gene end by 7 bases; junction bases not matched to a gene: 4. Germline loops: CDR1 MDHEN, CDR2 SYDVKM. The CDR3 DNA follows: TGTGCCAGCAGTGACGGGACAGGGGCTGAAAAACTGTTTTTT. It translates to CASSDGTGAEKLFF.

On this clonotype: Given a much more abundant clone one base away, this may be a read error. This chain uses TRBV3-1 with TRBJ2-1; D gene unclear. The J call is in doubt because the DNA end fits TRBJ2-7 better. CDR1 is LGHDT and CDR2 is YNNKEL in the germline V gene (reference sequence). The CDR3 is 13 amino acids. This CDR3 is CASSQDPSNEQYF. The CDR3 nucleotides read TGTGCCAGCAGCCAAGATCCTTCGAATGAGCAGTACTTC.

The sample holds a few counts of this clonotype. The chain uses TRBV20-1 and TRBJ2-1, with D possibly being TRBD1 or TRBD2 (5 bases each). Germline-derived CDR1 and CDR2 are DFQATT and SNEGSKA (reference sequence). The V and J ends lost 0 bases and 10 bases respectively, with 19 bases between them. This CDR3 has 15 amino acids. The CDR3 region is CSAREPGRKVREQFF. The CDR3 coding sequence is TGCAGTGCTAGAGAACCGGGACGAAAGGTTCGAGAGCAGTTCTTC.

This clonotype was recorded at least ten times. The chain uses TRBV2 and TRBJ1-5; possible D gene TRBD1, 5 bases. The CDR3 totals 15 residues. The V gene's germline CDR1 is SNHLY and CDR2 FYNNEI. Trimming took 3 bases from V and 6 from J, leaving 15 bases between them. Here the CDR3 reads CASSEPRARGQPQHF. The CDR3, as DNA: TGTGCCAGCAGTGAGCCCAGGGCGAGGGGTCAGCCCCAGCATTTT.

Comments on this clonotype: This may be a read error, as it is one base from a much larger clone. The chain links TRBV20-1 to TRBJ2-7; 9 bases line up with TRBD2. The CDR3 sequence is 13 residues long. V dropped 3 bases and J dropped 2; count of bases not matched to a gene: 2. Germline loops: CDR1 DFQATT, CDR2 SNEGSKA (reference sequence). The CDR3 reads CSARASGTYEQYF. The CDR3 coding sequence is TGCAGTGCTAGGGCTAGCGGGACCTACGAGCAGTACTTC.

There are many counts of this clonotype. V is TRBV28 and J is TRBJ2-7; D is perhaps TRBD2 (5 bases). The CDR3 extends over 12 amino acids. CDR1 and CDR2 from the germline V gene are MDHEN and SYDVKM. Trimming left V 8 bases short and J 6 bases short, with 14 bases between. CDR3 amino acids: CASYTLSGEQYF. As DNA, the CDR3 is TGTGCCAGCTATACTCTCAGCGGCGAGCAGTACTTC. Full variable domain (remainder filled in from reference TRBV28 and TRBJ2-7): DVKVTQSSRYLVKRTGEKVFLECVQDMDHENMFWYRQDPGLGLRLIYFSYDVKMKEKGDIPEGYSVSREKKERFSLILESASTNQTSMYLCASYTLSGEQYFGPGTRLTVT.

V gene TRBV12-3 or TRBV12-4 combines with J gene TRBJ2-7; 7 positions match TRBD1. The CDR3 consists of 15 residues. The V segment lost 7 bases and the J segment 0 bases; nucleotides outside the gene matches: 9. The CDR3 region is CASTRDSGTSYEQYF. The CDR3 DNA is TGTGCCAGCACCCGGGACAGCGGAACCTCCTACGAGCAGTACTTC.

This clonotype occurred a few times. V gene TRBV24-1 combines with J gene TRBJ2-2; D is uncertain. V dropped 6 bases and J dropped 1 base, with 11 bases sitting between them. Germline V CDR1 and CDR2: KGHDR, SFDVKD. There are 15 residues in the CDR3. In DNA, the CDR3 is TGTGCCACCAGTACTCTATCCGAGAACACCGGGGAGCTGTTTTTT. Translation: CATSTLSENTGELFF.

This clonotype has a count of ten or more. This chain connects TRBV28 to TRBJ1-5, with no clear D. Trimming shortened V by 6 bases and J by 1 base, and 13 bases separated the two germline ends. Germline V gene lookup returns CDR1 MDHEN and CDR2 SYDVKM. CDR3 length equals 15 residues. CDR3 in amino acids: CASRSSQNSNQPQHF. DNA of the CDR3: TGTGCCAGCAGGTCCTCCCAGAACAGCAATCAGCCCCAGCATTTT.

In this sample, this clonotype turned up a few times. A much more abundant neighbour one base away suggests this may be a read error. The chain recombines TRBV12-3 or TRBV12-4 with TRBJ1-2; D unclear. V was trimmed by 3 bases and J by 9 bases, leaving 14 bases between them. This CDR3 is built from 13 residues. The CDR3, as DNA: TGTGCCAGCAGTTTGGATGGTCCCTGGAGCTACACCTTC. Amino acids: CASSLDGPWSYTF.

Turning to this clonotype: A much larger clone differs by one base, so this may be a read error. This chain joins TRBV20-1 and TRBJ2-1; possibly TRBD2 for D (6 bases). Germline V gene sequence: CDR1 DFQATT, CDR2 SNEGSKA (reference sequence). The CDR3 contains 15 residues. Trimming shortened V by 1 base and J by 9 bases, and 19 bases separated the two germline ends. In DNA, the CDR3 is TGCAGTGCTAGAGGGCTAGCGAGAGGGCTCGGTGAGCAGTTCTTC. Its protein is CSARGLARGLGEQFF.

The table lists this clonotype with a few counts. J is TRBJ1-2 and V is TRBV6-1; the D is unclear. With 6 bases removed from V and 8 bases from J, the gap between germline ends came to 16 bases. CDR1 is MNHNS and CDR2 is SASEGT in the germline V gene. The CDR3 consists of 13 residues. CDR3 loop: CASSLQEAGGYTF. The CDR3 nucleotides are TGTGCCAGCAGCCTGCAGGAGGCTGGGGGCTACACCTTC.

The V gene is TRBV6-5, the J gene TRBJ2-1, with 11 bases lining up with TRBD2. The trim removed 3 bases at V and 5 bases at J, leaving 3 bases unmatched. This CDR3 region has 15 residues. CDR1 and CDR2 (germline): MNHEY, SVGAGI. The CDR3 DNA is TGTGCCAGCAGTTATGGACTAGCGGGCCACAATGAGCAGTTCTTC. It encodes CASSYGLAGHNEQFF.

This chain joins TRBV7-2 and TRBJ2-1, with D possibly TRBD2 on 6 matching bases. This CDR3 has 13 amino acids. V lost 5 bases, J lost 9 bases, and 14 bases lay in between. The V gene's germline CDR1 is SGHTA and CDR2 FQGNSA. This CDR3 reads CASSDPLAREQFF. The DNA of the CDR3 is TGTGCCAGCAGCGATCCCCTAGCGCGTGAGCAGTTCTTC.

This clonotype was seen at least ten times. J is TRBJ2-1 and V is TRBV2; D is ambiguous. Germline V lookup: CDR1 SNHLY, CDR2 FYNNEI. CDR3 length equals 15 residues. The V end was cut by 4 bases, the J end by 8 bases, with 18 bases between. CDR3 loop: CASSAARRVGDEQFF. The CDR3 bases are TGTGCCAGCAGTGCGGCACGAAGGGTGGGCGATGAGCAGTTCTTC.

Notes on this clonotype: It may be a read error: a sequence one base away is much more abundant. The chain joins TRBV28 to TRBJ2-3; D could derive from TRBD1 or TRBD2 (6 bases each). The ends were cut back, 6 bases at V and 5 bases at J, with 15 bases in the middle. The CDR3 is 14 amino acids. Germline V gives CDR1 MDHEN, CDR2 SYDVKM. The CDR3: CASRGGQGRDTQYF. The CDR3 nucleotides read TGTGCCAGCAGAGGGGGGCAGGGCAGAGATACGCAGTATTTT. The whole variable domain, filled in from reference TRBV28 and TRBJ2-3, reads DVKVTQSSRYLVKRTGEKVFLECVQDMDHENMFWYRQDPGLGLRLIYFSYDVKMKEKGDIPEGYSVSREKKERFSLILESASTNQTSMYLCASRGGQGRDTQYFGPGTRLTVL.

This clonotype has ten or more counts. The CDR3 reads CASSQDAGNQPQHF. For the CDR3, the DNA is TGTGCCAGCAGCCAAGATGCAGGGAATCAGCCCCAGCATTTT. The rearrangement joins TRBV3-1 to TRBJ1-5, with a weak D call TRBD1 (5 bases). CDR3 size: 14 residues. Trimming shortened V by 0 bases and J by 4 bases, and 7 bases separated the two germline ends. Germline CDR1 LGHDT, CDR2 YNNKEL (reference sequence).

There are many counts of this clonotype. The gene calls are TRBV25-1 and TRBJ2-1; D perhaps matches TRBD2 (6 bases). CDR3 length equals 14 residues. The germline gives CDR1 MGHDK, CDR2 SYGVNS. Trimming cost V 3 bases and J 6 bases, with 12 bases left between them. CDR3 sequence reads: CASSEVTSSNEQFF. The CDR3 nucleotides read TGTGCCAGCAGTGAGGTTACTAGCTCCAATGAGCAGTTCTTC.

This clonotype was observed at least ten times. The genes are TRBV5-1 and TRBJ2-2; 7 nucleotides agree with TRBD1. This CDR3 region has 16 residues. The ends lost 0 bases at V and 2 bases at J; junction bases unmatched: 4. In germline, CDR1 is SGHRS, CDR2 YFSETQ. This CDR3 reads CASSLAGTANTGELFF. The CDR3 DNA reads TGCGCCAGCAGCTTGGCCGGGACAGCTAACACCGGGGAGCTGTTTTTT.

The sample holds a few counts of this clonotype. CDR3 bases: TGTGCCAGCAGTTCGCCGTCCGGTATCGACGAGCAGTACTTC. Protein: CASSSPSGIDEQYF. The genes are TRBV12-3 or TRBV12-4 and TRBJ2-7; unclear D gene. The CDR3 runs 14 residues. Trimming removed 4 bases at V and 5 bases at J, with 15 bases between.

The chain employs TRBV7-8 and TRBJ1-5; TRBD1 is a possible D gene (5 bases). The CDR3 contains 18 residues. V lost 1 base and J lost 0, with 16 bases in between. Germline-derived CDR1 and CDR2 are SGHVS and FQNEAQ. This chain's CDR3 is CASSLGRRVGYSNQPQHF. The CDR3, as DNA: TGTGCCAGCAGCTTAGGACGCAGGGTCGGCTATAGCAATCAGCCCCAGCATTTT.

This clonotype was recorded at least ten times. V usage is TRBV3-1 and J usage is TRBJ2-1; maybe TRBD1 (7 bases). V gave up 0 bases and J gave up 8 bases, with 14 bases separating them. The CDR3 is made up of 15 amino acids. Germline V CDR1 and CDR2: LGHDT, YNNKEL (reference sequence). CDR3 residues: CASSQDLGGGYEQFF. CDR3 DNA sequence: TGTGCCAGCAGCCAAGATTTAGGAGGGGGCTATGAGCAGTTCTTC.

This clonotype has ten or more counts. The V gene is TRBV2, the J gene TRBJ1-1; 9 nucleotides agree with TRBD1. The CDR3 totals 14 residues. Germline V gene lookup returns CDR1 SNHLY and CDR2 FYNNEI. The V and J ends lost 9 bases and 3 bases, in that order; junction bases with no gene match: 8. CDR3 coding DNA: TGTGCCAGACCACGGGGACAGGGTCACACTGAAGCTTTCTTT. Translated, it gives CARPRGQGHTEAFF.

A few counts support this clonotype. The V gene is TRBV20-1, the J gene TRBJ2-1; D not resolved. This CDR3 contains 13 residues. Germline lookup yields CDR1 DFQATT and CDR2 SNEGSKA (reference sequence). Trimming left V 3 bases short and J 6 bases short, with 12 bases between. The CDR3 DNA reads as TGCAGTGCTAGTGGGTTTGCGGTCAATGAGCAGTTCTTC. This translates into CSASGFAVNEQFF.

Ten or more counts support this clonotype. This chain joins TRBV20-1 and TRBJ2-7; D is uncertain. The length of the CDR3 is 11 residues. The germline gives CDR1 DFQATT, CDR2 SNEGSKA (reference sequence). V was trimmed by 3 bases and J by 5 bases, leaving 8 bases between them. The CDR3 nucleotides are TGCAGTGCTAGCCTGCAGGACGAGCAGTACTTC. This encodes CSASLQDEQYF.